This T cell receptor (beta chain) was sequenced in a study of CD8+CD57+ T cells in acquired aplastic anemia. Investigators profiled TCR beta VDJ and CDR3 from genomic DNA template. MiXCR, applied by TCRdb to the reads, yields one record per CDR3 protein. The sample has about 81,000 distinct CDR3 sequences; over 35% are singletons. V was pared by 4 bases and J by 6 bases, with 6 bases of the junction left unmatched. The CDR3 has 13 amino acids. The germline V gene has CDR1 SGHRS and CDR2 YFSETQ. Sequencing input: sorted CD4+, CD8+, or CD8+CD57+ T cells (not recorded which) from PBMCs. The chain uses TRBV5-1 and TRBJ2-7, with 8 bases lining up with TRBD1. The clonotype originates from a human donor in good health, serving as a control. CDR3 protein: CASSRTGIGEQYF. The CDR3 DNA is TGCGCCAGCAGCCGGACAGGGATAGGCGAGCAGTACTTC.